The rows below give T cell receptor beta chains drawn from one sample of a study of spatial heterogeneity in lung cancer. MiXCR, run by TCRdb on the 5' RACE reads, gives a single entry per CDR3 protein. The data contain 50,000 or so distinct CDR3 sequences, approximately 7.6% of them seen just once; the ten biggest clones take up 13%. The sample in question was PBMCs, obtained at surgery. The receptors here all came from a female donor with early-stage non-small cell lung cancer. Both conserved end residues are part of each CDR3. D genes are given only for firm matches. Size is stated for part of the rows, as once, few or many counts, or as a class when the clone is expanded.

cdr3_aa	cdr3_nt	cdr3_length	clone_size	d_call	j_call	v_call
CASSYVANYNEQFF	TGTGCCAGCAGTTACGTCGCAAACTACAATGAGCAGTTCTTC	14	-	-	TRBJ2-1	TRBV6-2/TRBV6-3
CASSLTGTHSETQYF	TGCGCCAGCAGCTTGACAGGGACCCACTCGGAGACCCAGTACTTC	15	many	-	TRBJ2-5	TRBV5-1
CARNRGLLNYGYTF	TGTGCCAGAAACAGGGGCCTCCTCAACTATGGCTACACCTTC	14	-	TRBD1	TRBJ1-2	TRBV9
CASSLEGAYNEQFF	TGTGCCAGCAGCTTAGAAGGGGCTTACAATGAGCAGTTCTTC	14	many	-	TRBJ2-1	TRBV13
CSAPTPRGTYEQYF	TGCAGTGCCCCGACCCCCCGGGGAACCTACGAGCAGTACTTC	14	many	-	TRBJ2-7	TRBV20-1
CASSPLGGNTEAFF	TGTGCCAGCAGTCCACTTGGGGGGAACACTGAAGCTTTCTTT	14	-	-	TRBJ1-1	TRBV27
CATSDVSGGAYEQFF	TGTGCCACCAGTGATGTGAGCGGGGGGGCCTATGAGCAGTTCTTC	15	-	TRBD2	TRBJ2-1	TRBV24-1
CASSTSGTTHRDTQYF	TGCGCCAGCAGCACTAGCGGAACCACACACCGAGATACGCAGTATTTT	16	few	TRBD2	TRBJ2-3	TRBV4-1
CASGRGNTEAFF	TGTGCCAGCGGAAGGGGGAACACTGAAGCTTTCTTT	12	many	-	TRBJ1-1	TRBV6-2/TRBV6-3
CATSRTGGTGELFF	TGTGCCACCAGCAGGACAGGGGGCACCGGGGAGCTGTTTTTT	14	few	TRBD1	TRBJ2-2	TRBV15
CASSLGGVQPQHF	TGTGCCAGCAGCTTGGGGGGGGTTCAGCCCCAGCATTTT	13	-	-	TRBJ1-5	TRBV5-4
CASSFGLVGWGTDTQYF	TGTGCCAGCAGTTTTGGGCTGGTGGGGTGGGGGACAGATACGCAGTATTTT	17	few	-	TRBJ2-3	TRBV28
CATARGANEKLFF	TGTGCCACCGCCCGGGGTGCTAATGAAAAACTGTTTTTT	13	-	-	TRBJ1-4	TRBV19
CASSRGTAADTQYF	TGTGCCAGCAGTAGGGGGACAGCCGCGGATACGCAGTATTTT	14	few	TRBD1	TRBJ2-3	TRBV6-2/TRBV6-3
CATSREGSDPRVGTQYF	TGTGCCACCAGCAGAGAAGGAAGTGACCCGAGGGTTGGGACCCAGTACTTC	17	-	-	TRBJ2-5	TRBV15